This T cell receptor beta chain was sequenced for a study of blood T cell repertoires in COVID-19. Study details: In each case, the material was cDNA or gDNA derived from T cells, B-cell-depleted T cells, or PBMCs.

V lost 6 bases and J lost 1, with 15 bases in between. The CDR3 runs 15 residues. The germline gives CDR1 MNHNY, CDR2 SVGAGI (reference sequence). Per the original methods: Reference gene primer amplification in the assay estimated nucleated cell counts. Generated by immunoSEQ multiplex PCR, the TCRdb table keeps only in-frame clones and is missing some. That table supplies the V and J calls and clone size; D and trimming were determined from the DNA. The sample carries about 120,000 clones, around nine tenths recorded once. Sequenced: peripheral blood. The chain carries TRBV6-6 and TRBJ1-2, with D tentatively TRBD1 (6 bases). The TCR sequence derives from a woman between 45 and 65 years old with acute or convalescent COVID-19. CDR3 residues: CASRIRDTDNYGYTF. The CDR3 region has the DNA TGTGCCAGCAGGATCCGGGACACAGATAACTATGGCTACACCTTC.